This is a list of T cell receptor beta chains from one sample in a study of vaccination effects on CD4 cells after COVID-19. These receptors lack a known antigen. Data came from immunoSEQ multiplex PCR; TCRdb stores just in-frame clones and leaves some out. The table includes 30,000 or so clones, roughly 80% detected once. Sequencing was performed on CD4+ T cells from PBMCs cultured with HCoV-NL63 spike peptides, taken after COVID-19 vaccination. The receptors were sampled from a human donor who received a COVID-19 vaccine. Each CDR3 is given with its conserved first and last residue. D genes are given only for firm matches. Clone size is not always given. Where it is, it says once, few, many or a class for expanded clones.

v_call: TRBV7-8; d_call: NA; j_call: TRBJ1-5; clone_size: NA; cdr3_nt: TGTGCCAGCAAGGAGGGTGCGAGCAATCAGCCCCAGCATTTT; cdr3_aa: CASKEGASNQPQHF
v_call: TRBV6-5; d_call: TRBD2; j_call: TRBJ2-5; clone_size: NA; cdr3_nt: TGTGCCAGCAGTTTCCCTGGGGGAGGGCAAGAGACCCAGTACTTC; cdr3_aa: CASSFPGGGQETQYF
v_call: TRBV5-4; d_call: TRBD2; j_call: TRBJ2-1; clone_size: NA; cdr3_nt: TGTGCCAGCAGCCTCACCACTAGCGGGAACAATGAGCAGTTCTTC; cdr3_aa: CASSLTTSGNNEQFF
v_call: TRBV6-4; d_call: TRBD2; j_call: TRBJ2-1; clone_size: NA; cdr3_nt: TGTGCCAGCAGTGCCGGGACTAGCGGGGACAATGAGCAGTTCTTC; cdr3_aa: CASSAGTSGDNEQFF
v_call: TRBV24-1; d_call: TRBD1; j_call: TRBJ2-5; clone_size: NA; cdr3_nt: TGTGCCACCAGCATATCAGGGGGTCAAGAGACCCAGTACTTC; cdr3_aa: CATSISGGQETQYF
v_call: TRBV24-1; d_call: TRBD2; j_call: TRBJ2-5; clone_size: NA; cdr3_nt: TGTGCCACCAGTGTATTGGGGGGGGGCCAAGAGACCCAGTACTTC; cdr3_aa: CATSVLGGGQETQYF
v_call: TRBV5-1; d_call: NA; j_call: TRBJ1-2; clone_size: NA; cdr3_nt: TGCGCCAGCAGCCTCGTCCGGGACGGTCCATATGGCTACACCTTC; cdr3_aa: CASSLVRDGPYGYTF
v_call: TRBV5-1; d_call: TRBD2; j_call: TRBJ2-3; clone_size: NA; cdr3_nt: TGCGCCAGCATAGCGGGGGGGCTTTTGACAGATACGCAGTATTTT; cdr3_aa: CASIAGGLLTDTQYF
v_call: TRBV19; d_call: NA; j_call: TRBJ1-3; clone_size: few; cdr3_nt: TGTGCCAGTAGTCCGCAGGCAGGGACTAGTTCTGGAAACACCATATATTTT; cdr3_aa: CASSPQAGTSSGNTIYF
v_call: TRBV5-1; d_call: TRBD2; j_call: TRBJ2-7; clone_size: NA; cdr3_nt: TGCGCCAGCACGAATAGCGGGGGGACCTACGAGCAGTACTTC; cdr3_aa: CASTNSGGTYEQYF
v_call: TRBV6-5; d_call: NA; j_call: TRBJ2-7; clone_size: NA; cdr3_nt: TGTGCCAGCAGTTACTCGACGGAGTTATTCGAGCAGTACTTC; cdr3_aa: CASSYSTELFEQYF
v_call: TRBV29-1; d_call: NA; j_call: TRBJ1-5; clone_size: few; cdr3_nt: TGCAGCGTTGAAGATTACGGTCAGCCCCAGCATTTT; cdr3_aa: CSVEDYGQPQHF
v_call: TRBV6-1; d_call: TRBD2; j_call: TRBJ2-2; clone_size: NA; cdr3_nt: TGTGCCAGCTGTGAGGGAGGGCCGATCGGGGAGCTGTTTTTT; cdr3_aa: CASCEGGPIGELFF
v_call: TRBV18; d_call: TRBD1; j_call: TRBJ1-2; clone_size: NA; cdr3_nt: TGTGCCAGCTCACCACTGGGGACAGGGTTCTATGGCTACACCTTC; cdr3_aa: CASSPLGTGFYGYTF
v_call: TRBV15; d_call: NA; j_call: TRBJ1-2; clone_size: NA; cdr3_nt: TGTGCCACCAGCAGCAGAGACTTCTATGGCTACACCTTC; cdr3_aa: CATSSRDFYGYTF
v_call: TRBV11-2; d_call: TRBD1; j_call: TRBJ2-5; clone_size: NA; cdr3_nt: TGTGCCAGCAGCGTACAAGGGACAGCCGTCGGGACCCAGTACTTC; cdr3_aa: CASSVQGTAVGTQYF
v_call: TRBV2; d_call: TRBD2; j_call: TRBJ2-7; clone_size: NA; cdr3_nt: TGTGCCAGCCGGGGGGAGTCGGGGGGCGAGCAGTACTTC; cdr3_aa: CASRGESGGEQYF
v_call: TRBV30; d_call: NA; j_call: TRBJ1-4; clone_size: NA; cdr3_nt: TGTGCCTGGAGTGTATCAGGGGTGAATGAAAAACTGTTTTTT; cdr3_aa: CAWSVSGVNEKLFF
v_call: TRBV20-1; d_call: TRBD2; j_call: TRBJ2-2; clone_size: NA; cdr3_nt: TGCAGTGCTAGTCGGGGTAGCGGGAGTACCGGGGAGCTGTTTTTT; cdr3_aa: CSASRGSGSTGELFF
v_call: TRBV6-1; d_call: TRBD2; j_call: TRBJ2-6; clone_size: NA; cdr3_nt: TGTGCCAGCAGTGACCGGGGACTAGCCACCCCTGGGGCCAACGTCCTGACTTTC; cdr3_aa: CASSDRGLATPGANVLTF
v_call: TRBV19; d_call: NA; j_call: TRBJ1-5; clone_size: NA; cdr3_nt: TGTGCCAGTAGTATCCAGGGCGAAAGCAATCAGCCCCAGCATTTT; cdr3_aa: CASSIQGESNQPQHF
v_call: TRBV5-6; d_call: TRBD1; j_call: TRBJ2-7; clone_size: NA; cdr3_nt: TGTGCCAGCAGAATAACAGGGGAGTCCCACGAGCAGTACTTC; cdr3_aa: CASRITGESHEQYF
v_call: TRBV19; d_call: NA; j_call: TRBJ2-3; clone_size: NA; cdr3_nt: TGTGCCAGTAAGCTCGGACTAAGCACAGATACGCAGTATTTT; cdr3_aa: CASKLGLSTDTQYF
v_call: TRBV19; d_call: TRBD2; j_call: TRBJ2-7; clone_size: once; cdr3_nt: TGTGCCAGTAGTATTGGACTAGCGGGCACCTACGAGCAGTACTTC; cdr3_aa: CASSIGLAGTYEQYF
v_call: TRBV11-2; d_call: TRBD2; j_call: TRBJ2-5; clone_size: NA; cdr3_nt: TGTGCCAGCATGTTGGGGACTAGCGGTGCCCTTAGGGAGACCCAGTACTTC; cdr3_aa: CASMLGTSGALRETQYF
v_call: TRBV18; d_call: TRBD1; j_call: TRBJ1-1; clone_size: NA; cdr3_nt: TGTGCCAGCTCACTGGGTAGGGGGCGGCTGAACACTGAAGCTTTCTTT; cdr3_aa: CASSLGRGRLNTEAFF
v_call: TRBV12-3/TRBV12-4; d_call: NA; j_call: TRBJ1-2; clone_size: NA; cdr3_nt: TGTGCCAGCATTGGGATCAAGTCTGGCGGCTACACCTTC; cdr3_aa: CASIGIKSGGYTF